Only a few counts were recorded for the clone carrying this T cell receptor beta chain. Its antigen is currently unknown. TCRdb reprocessed the 5' RACE reads with MiXCR, giving one entry per CDR3 protein. Among approximately 75,000 distinct CDR3 sequences, roughly 4.9% were seen once, and the ten largest hold approximately 3.7%. The sample originates from a study of early T cells in non-severe SARS-CoV-2 infection. Study observations and caveats: The study's VDJdb matching favored anti-spike CD8 responses and missed private and CD4 specificities.

The sample was whole blood, taken at baseline. The source is an adult who was a healthcare worker with PCR-confirmed SARS-CoV-2 infection or an uninfected control (not recorded which). The donor label of this sample is uncertain.

CDR3 nucleotide sequence: TGCGCCAGCAGCTTTACAGCGGCCCTCACCGGGGAGCTGTTTTTT. Its protein is CASSFTAALTGELFF. This chain joins TRBV5-1 and TRBJ2-2; a possible D gene is TRBD2 (5 bases). In germline, CDR1 is SGHRS, CDR2 YFSETQ. Between the trimmed V and J ends, which lost 2 bases and 4 bases, there was a span of 12 bases. The CDR3 is made up of 15 amino acids. Based on the CDR3 plus reference TRBV5-1 and TRBJ2-2, the full variable domain is KAGVTQTPRYLIKTRGQQVTLSCSPISGHRSVSWYQQTPGQGLQFLFEYFSETQRNKGNFPGRFSGRQFSNSRSEMNVSTLELGDSALYLCASSFTAALTGELFFGEGSRLTVL.